This T cell receptor beta chain appears in the sequencing data of a study of CD8 T cell repertoires and HIV-1 epitope variants. The overall study: T cells were stimulated with Twenty-five Gag and Nef peptides separately. Tested: three Gag epitope families, Nef HW9 and YT9. Study results and caveats: The TAALDMSHF plasma variant had no responses, unlike KF9 (about five clonotypes) and HW9 (one).

As concerns this clone: Its antigen remains unidentified.

On the immunoSEQ platform, TCR beta CDR3s were sequenced at survey depth. Sequencing used immunoSEQ multiplex PCR; TCRdb keeps in-frame clones, though not all of them. The repertoire holds about 5,600 clones, with over 60% as singletons. Sequencing used cultured CD8+ T cells derived from PBMCs. This TCR was sampled from a male donor with HIV.

For the CDR3, the DNA is TGTGCCAGCAACCGGTGGAGGCCTAATCTAGCCAAAAACATTCAGTACTTC. It specifies CASNRWRPNLAKNIQYF. The rearrangement joins TRBV5-6 to TRBJ2-4, with D perhaps TRBD2 (5 bases). V gave up 6 bases and J gave up 0 bases, with 19 bases separating them. The germline CDR1 and CDR2 sequences are SGHDT and YYEEEE. This CDR3 region has 17 residues.